This T cell receptor beta chain appears in the sequencing data of a study of blood T cell repertoires in COVID-19. At the level of the study: Collection of acute and convalescent COVID-19 samples took place in the United States, Italy and Spain. The cDNA or gDNA used as material had been derived from T cells, B-cell-depleted T cells, or PBMCs.

Germline V lookup: CDR1 MDHEN, CDR2 SYDVKM. The CDR3 spans 17 residues. The germline V and J ends were trimmed by 6 bases and 6 bases, with 26 bases remaining between them. Produced via immunoSEQ multiplex PCR; TCRdb's table is partial and in-frame only. The data hold some 120,000 clones, with roughly 91% observed a single time. The TCR originated in a human donor with acute or convalescent COVID-19. The donor label of this sample is uncertain. Sequencing input: peripheral blood. The V and J genes are TRBV28 and TRBJ1-2; a weak D match, TRBD1 (6 bases). The CDR3 nucleotides are TGTGCCAGCAGGACCGACAGGCTCCCGGTTCTGGGCCATGGCTACACCTTC. It codes for CASRTDRLPVLGHGYTF.